This TCR beta chain came from a study of shared clonotypes between healthy human individuals. The wider study: Each donor contributed plates that comprised three CD4 naive, three CD4 memory, two CD8 naive and one CD8 memory.

An even split of each subset's genomic DNA across several immunoSEQ plates was performed. In the source study's methods: Filtering differed because ImmunoSEQ produced junction-only sequences that carried no quality scores. TCRdb's copy holds only in-frame clones and misses some; the assay was immunoSEQ multiplex PCR. D and trimming were read from the DNA, whereas the V and J calls and clone size are those reported in that table. The sample lists some 2.4 million clones, over 85% occurring once. All donors were Caucasian adults living in Nashville, Tennessee. In germline, CDR1 is MNHEY, CDR2 SVGAGI. Trimming cost V 5 bases and J 4 bases, with 11 bases left between them. The CDR3 has 13 residues.

The sample comprised naive CD4+ T cells from PBMCs. As for subset: CD45RA+ positively selected. The TCR was taken from a man younger than 35 in good health. Some clones in this sample may be carry-over from other donors' samples. The chain links TRBV6-5 to TRBJ1-2; no clear D gene. This chain's CDR3 is CASSGAGIYGYTF. The DNA for the CDR3 is TGTGCCAGCAGTGGTGCGGGGATCTATGGCTACACCTTC.